These 2 T cell receptor beta chains were sequenced from one sample in a study of blood T cell repertoires in COVID-19. Produced via immunoSEQ multiplex PCR; TCRdb's table is partial and in-frame only. The sample gives approximately 260,000 clones, about 87% of which show up once; 1.2% is in the top ten. The sample comprised PBMCs or T cells enriched from blood (not recorded which). The receptors shown here come from a woman aged 40 to 55 with acute COVID-19.

The chain employs TRBV29-1 and TRBJ2-1; 8 bases match TRBD2. The CDR3 sequence is 13 residues long. V gave up 6 bases and J gave up 7 bases; unmatched junction bases: 8. Germline V gene data show CDR1 as SQVTM and CDR2 as ANQGSEA. The CDR3 DNA reads as TGCAGCGTCGAGAGGATAGCGGGAAATGAGCAGTTCTTC. This codes for CSVERIAGNEQFF.

In regard to this clone: The identical CDR3 is also encoded by other nucleotide sequences in the sample. The chain employs TRBV6-5 and TRBJ1-1, with D possibly matching TRBD1 (6 bases). The germline V and J ends were trimmed by 0 bases and 7 bases, with 9 bases remaining between them. Germline lookup yields CDR1 MNHEY and CDR2 SVGAGI. CDR3 length: 13 amino acids. The CDR3 protein is CASSYSRGSEAFF. CDR3 DNA sequence: TGTGCCAGCAGTTACTCGAGGGGGAGTGAAGCTTTCTTT.